This passage covers 28 T cell receptor beta chains from one sample sequenced in a study of blood T cell repertoires in COVID-19. The assay was immunoSEQ multiplex PCR, and TCRdb's table has in-frame clones only and misses some. The table lists 25,000 to 30,000 clones, less than 85% of them singletons. Specimen: peripheral blood. The receptors derive from a man at least 80 years old with active or convalescent COVID-19.

The J gene is TRBJ2-1, the V gene TRBV6-5; 9 bases fit TRBD2. V dropped 6 bases and J dropped 9; count of bases not matched to a gene: 6. CDR3 length: 13 amino acids. Per germline, CDR1 MNHEY and CDR2 SVGAGI. The CDR3 reads CASRAGGSGEQFF. CDR3 nucleotides: TGTGCCAGCAGGGCGGGGGGGAGCGGTGAGCAGTTCTTC.

The V call is TRBV5-4, the J call TRBJ2-2, with a tentative D call TRBD1 (5 bases). The ends were cut back, 0 bases at V and 0 bases at J, with 12 bases in the middle. CDR3 length equals 17 residues. The V gene's germline CDR1 is SGHNT and CDR2 YYREEE (reference sequence). CDR3 DNA sequence: TGTGCCAGCAGCTTGGGGGGCAGTGGTTCGAACACCGGGGAGCTGTTTTTT. Protein product: CASSLGGSGSNTGELFF.

The V and J genes are TRBV11-2 and TRBJ1-4, with 9 bases aligning to TRBD1. Germline assignment: CDR1 SGHAT and CDR2 FQNNGV. J gave up 8 bases and V 5 bases, and 15 bases lay outside the gene matches. The CDR3 runs to 17 residues. The CDR3 is CASSRGTGFPRGEKLFF. The CDR3 coding sequence is TGTGCCAGCAGCCGGGGGACAGGGTTTCCCCGCGGGGAAAAACTGTTTTTT.

The rearrangement uses TRBV20-1 and TRBJ1-1; the D is unclear. From germline, CDR1 is DFQATT and CDR2 SNEGSKA (reference sequence). V was shortened by 3 bases and J by 5 bases, with 10 bases between the two germline ends. CDR3 length equals 12 residues. The CDR3: CSASWEETEAFF. Here the CDR3 DNA reads TGCAGTGCTAGTTGGGAGGAAACTGAAGCTTTCTTT.

This chain joins TRBV5-1 and TRBJ1-2; tentatively, D is TRBD1 (6 bases). Trimming took off 1 base at V and 4 bases at J, with 8 bases between the two ends. From germline, CDR1 is SGHRS and CDR2 YFSETQ. The CDR3 extends over 13 amino acids. The CDR3 DNA is TGCGCCAGCAGCTTGAGAGGGGGCTATGGCTACACCTTC. It specifies CASSLRGGYGYTF. Variable domain in full (rest from reference TRBV5-1 and TRBJ1-2): KAGVTQTPRYLIKTRGQQVTLSCSPISGHRSVSWYQQTPGQGLQFLFEYFSETQRNKGNFPGRFSGRQFSNSRSEMNVSTLELGDSALYLCASSLRGGYGYTFGSGTRLTVV.

The sample holds one count of this clone. The chain employs TRBV5-1 and TRBJ2-2, with TRBD1 as a possible D gene (5 bases). The length of the CDR3 is 16 residues. Germline CDR1 SGHRS, CDR2 YFSETQ. V was pared by 1 base and J by 2 bases, with 12 bases between. The CDR3 region is CASSLRRQPNTGELFF. For the CDR3, the DNA is TGCGCCAGCAGCTTGAGACGACAGCCTAACACCGGGGAGCTGTTTTTT.

This clone has a handful of counts. The CDR3 loop is CASSPGQGAGNTIYF. CDR3 bases: TGTGCCAGCTCACCGGGACAGGGGGCCGGAAACACCATATATTTT. V gene TRBV18 combines with J gene TRBJ1-3, with TRBD1 identical over 12 bases. V shed 3 bases, J shed 4 bases, and the junction held 1 base outside the gene matches. The CDR3 has 15 amino acids. CDR1 and CDR2 from the germline V gene are KGHSH and LQKENI.

The chain recombines TRBV14 with TRBJ2-2; D is ambiguous. The CDR3 spans 14 residues. Germline lookup yields CDR1 SGHDN and CDR2 FVKESK. The germline V and J ends were trimmed by 0 bases and 7 bases, with 9 bases remaining between them. CDR3 residues: CASSQEILIGELFF. The CDR3 DNA reads as TGTGCCAGCAGCCAAGAGATACTAATCGGGGAGCTGTTTTTT. Full variable domain (rest looked up from reference TRBV14 and TRBJ2-2): EAGVTQFPSHSVIEKGQTVTLRCDPISGHDNLYWYRRVMGKEIKFLLHFVKESKQDESGMPNNRFLAERTGGTYSTLKVQPAELEDSGVYFCASSQEILIGELFFGEGSRLTVL.

The chain links TRBV29-1 to TRBJ1-2, with 7 bases identical to TRBD1. The CDR3 totals 16 residues. V was clipped by 7 bases and J by 4 bases; unmatched bases: 18. Germline V gives CDR1 SQVTM, CDR2 ANQGSEA. CDR3: CSAALGQERFRYGYTF. The CDR3 DNA is TGCAGCGCCGCCCTTGGACAGGAGAGATTTCGCTATGGCTACACCTTC.

The chain is built from TRBV5-4 and TRBJ2-1; 8 bases align to TRBD2. The CDR3 length is 15 residues. With V trimmed by 4 bases and J by 5 bases, 8 bases remained unmatched. Per the germline V gene, CDR1 is SGHNT and CDR2 is YYREEE (reference sequence). The CDR3 coding sequence is TGTGCCAGCAGCCCACTAGCGGAAAATGACAATGAGCAGTTCTTC. The encoded protein is CASSPLAENDNEQFF. Variable domain in full (rest from reference TRBV5-4 and TRBJ2-1): ETGVTQSPTHLIKTRGQQVTLRCSSQSGHNTVSWYQQALGQGPQFIFQYYREEENGRGNFPPRFSGLQFPNYSSELNVNALELDDSALYLCASSPLAENDNEQFFGPGTRLTVL.

The chain recombines TRBV5-5 with TRBJ2-7; D is possibly TRBD1 (6 bases). This CDR3 has 15 amino acids. Trimming removed 4 bases from V and 0 bases from J, with 14 bases in between. Germline CDR1 SGHKS, CDR2 YYEKEE (reference sequence). In DNA, the CDR3 is TGTGCCAGCAGCCAGCCCGGACAGTTCTCCTACGAGCAGTACTTC. Residues: CASSQPGQFSYEQYF. Complete variable domain (other parts from reference TRBV5-5 and TRBJ2-7): DAGVTQSPTHLIKTRGQQVTLRCSPISGHKSVSWYQQVLGQGPQFIFQYYEKEERGRGNFPDRFSARQFPNYSSELNVNALLLGDSALYLCASSQPGQFSYEQYFGPGTRLTVT.

V is TRBV5-1 and J is TRBJ2-1; 11 bases map to TRBD2. The CDR3 loop spans 15 amino acids. Germline V CDR1 and CDR2: SGHRS, YFSETQ. J gave up 5 bases and V 3 bases, and 4 bases lay outside the gene matches. The CDR3, as DNA: TGCGCCAGCAGCTGGGGGACTAGCGGCCACAATGAGCAGTTCTTC. The encoded protein is CASSWGTSGHNEQFF.

The chain uses TRBV11-2 and TRBJ1-3; the D is unclear. The CDR3 is made up of 13 amino acids. Germline CDR1 reads SGHAT; CDR2 reads FQNNGV. Trimming shortened V by 7 bases and J by 0 bases, and 7 bases separated the two germline ends. This CDR3 is CASTGSSGNTIYF. As DNA, the CDR3 is TGTGCCAGCACAGGATCCTCTGGAAACACCATATATTTT.

This chain links TRBV27 with TRBJ2-6, with D possibly matching TRBD1 (6 bases). The germline CDR1 and CDR2 sequences are MNHEY and SMNVEV (reference sequence). Deletions cut 6 bases from V and 0 bases from J, with 9 bases between. The CDR3 contains 15 residues. The CDR3 region is CASRNRVSGANVLTF. CDR3 nucleotide sequence: TGTGCCAGCAGGAACAGGGTCTCTGGGGCCAACGTCCTGACTTTC.

This rearrangement joins TRBV6-6 to TRBJ1-6, with D hard to call. The V gene's germline CDR1 is MNHNY and CDR2 SVGAGI (reference sequence). The CDR3 length is 13 residues. V lost 0 bases and J lost 13, with 10 bases in between. CDR3 nucleotide sequence: TGTGCCAGCAGTTACTCGAGAGGAACCCCCCTCCACTTT. This sequence encodes CASSYSRGTPLHF.

This clone was seen only a few times. The chain employs TRBV10-3 and TRBJ2-3; a possible D gene is TRBD2 (6 bases). Per germline, CDR1 ENHRY and CDR2 SYGVKD. This CDR3 has 15 residues. Trimming pared 3 bases from V and 0 bases from J, leaving 10 bases between. Here the CDR3 reads CAISETGTSTDTQYF. As DNA, the CDR3 is TGTGCCATCAGTGAAACCGGGACTAGCACAGATACGCAGTATTTT.

V usage is TRBV6-6 and J usage is TRBJ1-2, with 11 bases matching TRBD1. Losses at the gene ends were 5 bases for V and 4 bases for J; bases not matched to a gene: 6. The germline V gene has CDR1 MNHNY and CDR2 SVGAGI (reference sequence). The CDR3 is 15 amino acids. The CDR3 here is CASSQGTGGRYGYTF. For the CDR3, the DNA is TGTGCCAGCAGTCAGGGGACAGGGGGTCGCTATGGCTACACCTTC.

The V call is TRBV19, the J call TRBJ2-2; D possibly corresponds to TRBD2 (6 bases). This CDR3 has 15 amino acids. Germline lookup yields CDR1 LNHDA and CDR2 SQIVND (reference sequence). V lost 5 bases and J lost 8, with 18 bases in between. The chain's CDR3 is CASSLSRDSGGELFF. CDR3 DNA: TGTGCCAGTAGTCTATCCCGGGACTCTGGGGGGGAGCTGTTTTTT. The variable domain in full, completed from reference TRBV19 and TRBJ2-2, reads DGGITQSPKYLFRKEGQNVTLSCEQNLNHDAMYWYRQDPGQGLRLIYYSQIVNDFQKGDIAEGYSVSREKKESFPLTVTSAQKNPTAFYLCASSLSRDSGGELFFGEGSRLTVL.

This clone has just one count. The V gene is TRBV9, the J gene TRBJ2-5; 11 nucleotides line up with TRBD1. Per germline, CDR1 SGDLS and CDR2 YYNGEE. This CDR3 region has 16 residues. V lost 0 bases and J lost 4; bases outside the gene matches: 5. This CDR3 is CASSVAQGQGGETQYF. The CDR3 DNA sequence: TGTGCCAGCAGCGTAGCTCAGGGACAGGGGGGAGAGACCCAGTACTTC.

This sequence joins TRBV27 and TRBJ2-1, with 11 bases lining up with TRBD1. V lost 4 bases and J lost 9; bases outside the gene matches: 8. CDR3 length: 15 amino acids. Germline CDR1 reads MNHEY; CDR2 reads SMNVEV (reference sequence). CDR3 nucleotides: TGTGCCAGCAGTTCCCGGACAGGGGGCAAGGGTGAGCAGTTCTTC. Protein product: CASSSRTGGKGEQFF.

In nucleotides, the CDR3 is TGTGCCATCAGAAAAAGCCGGGACACCGCCACTGAAGCTTTCTTT. The encoded protein is CAIRKSRDTATEAFF. The genes are TRBV10-3 and TRBJ1-1; TRBD1 might be the D (6 bases). CDR1 ENHRY and CDR2 SYGVKD come from the germline V gene. V dropped 6 bases and J dropped 4 bases, with 18 bases sitting between them. CDR3 length: 15 residues.

This rearrangement joins TRBV5-1 to TRBJ2-3, with D perhaps matching TRBD1 (6 bases). CDR3 length: 14 amino acids. CDR1 is SGHRS and CDR2 is YFSETQ in the germline V gene. The V end lost 3 bases, the J end lost 2 bases, and 10 bases lay between the germline ends. The CDR3 bases are TGCGCCAGCAGCTCCGGACAGTCCACAGATACGCAGTATTTT. It specifies CASSSGQSTDTQYF.

DNA of the CDR3: TGTGCCAGCAGTGAAGCGCGGGGGTGGACTGGAAACACCATATATTTT. This encodes CASSEARGWTGNTIYF. The chain recombines TRBV6-1 with TRBJ1-3, with a possible D match to TRBD1 (5 bases). This CDR3 has 16 amino acids. The germline V gene encodes CDR1 MNHNS and CDR2 SASEGT. V gave up 0 bases and J gave up 2 bases, with 11 bases separating them.

V gene TRBV7-9 combines with J gene TRBJ2-2, with D perhaps TRBD1 (6 bases). This CDR3 has 13 amino acids. Germline values: CDR1 SEHNR, CDR2 FQNEAQ (reference sequence). The ends were cut back, 5 bases at V and 7 bases at J, with 11 bases in the middle. CDR3: CASSIRGGGELFF. CDR3 DNA sequence: TGTGCCAGCAGCATCAGAGGGGGCGGGGAGCTGTTTTTT.

This clone was seen only a few times. V is TRBV7-9 and J is TRBJ2-1; TRBD2 agrees at 8 bases. Germline CDR1 SEHNR, CDR2 FQNEAQ (reference sequence). V lost 5 bases and J lost 1; bases outside the gene matches: 7. The CDR3 contains 16 residues. CDR3 protein: CASSDTSGASYNEQFF. As DNA, the CDR3 is TGTGCCAGCAGCGACACTAGCGGAGCGTCCTACAATGAGCAGTTCTTC.

V is TRBV10-3 and J is TRBJ2-1; 7 bases are shared with TRBD1. J lost 0 bases, V lost 7 bases, and 12 bases had no gene match. Germline V gives CDR1 ENHRY, CDR2 SYGVKD. The CDR3 runs 17 residues. CDR3 residues: CAITLGQEESSYNEQFF. The CDR3 coding sequence is TGTGCCATCACCCTTGGACAGGAGGAGAGCTCCTACAATGAGCAGTTCTTC.

The table lists this clone with a few counts. This sequence joins TRBV10-1 and TRBJ1-1, with TRBD1 as a possible D gene (6 bases). The CDR3 is made up of 13 amino acids. Germline V gene sequence: CDR1 WNHNN, CDR2 SYGVQD (reference sequence). V gave up 6 bases and J gave up 3 bases, with 11 bases separating them. The CDR3 is CASRKNRDTEAFF. As DNA, the CDR3 is TGCGCCAGCAGAAAAAACAGGGACACTGAAGCTTTCTTT.

This rearrangement joins TRBV10-3 to TRBJ2-2; the match to TRBD1 covers 9 bases. This CDR3 is built from 14 residues. Germline loops: CDR1 ENHRY, CDR2 SYGVKD. The V segment lost 6 bases and the J segment 5 bases; nucleotides outside the gene matches: 4. CDR3 region: CAIRGTGTTGELFF. DNA for the CDR3: TGTGCCATCAGGGGGACAGGGACTACCGGGGAGCTGTTTTTT.